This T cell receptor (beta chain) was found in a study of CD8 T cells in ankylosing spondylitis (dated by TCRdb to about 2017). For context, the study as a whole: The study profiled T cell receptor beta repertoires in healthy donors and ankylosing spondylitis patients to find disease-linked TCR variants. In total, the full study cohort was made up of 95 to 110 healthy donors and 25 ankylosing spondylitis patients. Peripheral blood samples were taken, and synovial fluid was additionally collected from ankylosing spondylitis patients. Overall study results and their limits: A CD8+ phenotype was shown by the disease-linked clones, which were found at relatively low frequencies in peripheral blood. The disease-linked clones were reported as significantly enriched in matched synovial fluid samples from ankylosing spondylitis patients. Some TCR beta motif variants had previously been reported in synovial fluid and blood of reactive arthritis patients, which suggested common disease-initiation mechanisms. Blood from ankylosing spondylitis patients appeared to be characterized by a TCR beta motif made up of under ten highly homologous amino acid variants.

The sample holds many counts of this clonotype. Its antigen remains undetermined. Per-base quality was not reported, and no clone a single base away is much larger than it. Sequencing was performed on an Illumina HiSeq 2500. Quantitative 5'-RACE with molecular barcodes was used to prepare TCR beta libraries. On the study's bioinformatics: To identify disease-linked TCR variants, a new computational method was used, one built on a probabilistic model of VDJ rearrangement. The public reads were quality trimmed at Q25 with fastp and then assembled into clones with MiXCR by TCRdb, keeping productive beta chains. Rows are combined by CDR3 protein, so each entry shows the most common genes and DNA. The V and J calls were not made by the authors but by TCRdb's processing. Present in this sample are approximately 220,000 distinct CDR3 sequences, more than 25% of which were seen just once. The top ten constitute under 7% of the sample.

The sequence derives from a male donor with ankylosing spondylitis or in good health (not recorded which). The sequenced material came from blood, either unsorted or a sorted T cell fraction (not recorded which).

Here is the DNA: TGCAGCGTTCTGGGGGCAGGGTTCTCCTACAATGAGCAGTTCTTC. This is translated as CSVLGAGFSYNEQFF. The sequence joins TRBV29-1 to TRBJ2-1; the D gene is perhaps TRBD1, from 6 matching bases. Counted from cysteine to phenylalanine, this CDR3 has 15 amino acids. The DNA shown is the 45-base CDR3, in frame from base 1. The V end loses 5 bases and the J end loses 0 bases, and a stretch of 14 bases separates them. CDR1 and CDR2, per the germline V gene, are SQVTM and ANQGSEA.